This TCR beta chain appears in the sequencing data of a study of blood T cell repertoires in COVID-19. Individuals aged about 18 to 95 years were recruited from 24 US areas. The germline V gene encodes CDR1 SQVTM and CDR2 ANQGSEA. V lost 0 bases and J 8 bases, leaving 8 bases between the germline ends. The CDR3 spans 12 residues. In the source study's methods: For nucleated cells, counts were estimated from reference gene primer amplification. Using immunoSEQ multiplex PCR, the repertoire was profiled, and TCRdb retains in-frame clones only, with some absent. The DNA gave D and trimming, while V, J and clone size come from that table. The repertoire includes more than 110,000 clones, roughly 84% of them detected once, and 4.5% to 6% sits in the top ten.

The sequenced sample was PBMCs or T cells enriched from blood (not recorded which). The sequence came from a middle-aged man with acute COVID-19. The chain carries TRBV29-1 and TRBJ2-1, with TRBD2 as a possible D gene (6 bases). CDR3 protein: CSVEDSGDEQFF. CDR3 nucleotides: TGCAGCGTTGAAGATTCGGGAGATGAGCAGTTCTTC.